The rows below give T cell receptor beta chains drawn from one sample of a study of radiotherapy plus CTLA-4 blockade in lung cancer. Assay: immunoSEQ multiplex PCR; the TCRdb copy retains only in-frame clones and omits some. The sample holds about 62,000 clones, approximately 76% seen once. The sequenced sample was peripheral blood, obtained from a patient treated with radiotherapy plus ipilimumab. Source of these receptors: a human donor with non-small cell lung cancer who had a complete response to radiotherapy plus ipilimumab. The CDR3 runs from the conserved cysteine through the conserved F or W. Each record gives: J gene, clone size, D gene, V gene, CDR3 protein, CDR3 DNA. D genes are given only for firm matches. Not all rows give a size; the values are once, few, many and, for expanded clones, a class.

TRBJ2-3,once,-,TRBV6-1,CASSQSGASTDTQYF,TGTGCCAGCAGCCAAAGCGGAGCCAGCACAGATACGCAGTATTTT
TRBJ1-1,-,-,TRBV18,CASSPLGQTKGNPEAFF,TGTGCCAGCTCACCCTTAGGACAGACCAAGGGAAACCCTGAAGCTTTCTTT
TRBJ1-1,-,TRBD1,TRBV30,CAWSVRTGYSEAFF,TGTGCCTGGAGTGTACGGACAGGGTATTCTGAAGCTTTCTTT
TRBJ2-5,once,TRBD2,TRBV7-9,CASSPTSAQETQYF,TGTGCCAGCAGCCCTACTAGCGCCCAAGAGACCCAGTACTTC
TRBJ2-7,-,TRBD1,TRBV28,CASSPISFNRGRHPYEQYF,TGTGCCAGCAGCCCGATATCATTCAACAGGGGGCGTCACCCCTACGAGCAGTACTTC
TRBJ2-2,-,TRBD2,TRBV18,CASSPMSGTNTGELFF,TGTGCCAGCTCACCAATGAGCGGGACTAACACCGGGGAGCTGTTTTTT
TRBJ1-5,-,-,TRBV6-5,CASKERLAQPQHF,TGTGCCAGCAAGGAGCGGCTTGCTCAGCCCCAGCATTTT
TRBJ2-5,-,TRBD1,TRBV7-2,CASSVGQGRRETQYF,TGTGCCAGCAGCGTCGGACAGGGGAGGCGGGAGACCCAGTACTTC
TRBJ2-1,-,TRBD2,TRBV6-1,CASSGTSGLYNEQFF,TGTGCCAGCAGTGGGACTAGCGGACTCTACAATGAGCAGTTCTTC
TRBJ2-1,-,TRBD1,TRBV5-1,CASRGGTGVLSGEQFF,TGCGCCAGCAGGGGGGGGACAGGGGTTTTAAGCGGAGAGCAGTTCTTC
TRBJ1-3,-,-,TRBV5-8,CASSSNGQTSGNTIYF,TGTGCCAGCAGCTCCAACGGACAGACCTCTGGAAACACCATATATTTT
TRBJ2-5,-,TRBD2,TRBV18,CASSPRAGAQETQYF,TGTGCCAGCTCACCCCGTGCGGGAGCGCAAGAGACCCAGTACTTC
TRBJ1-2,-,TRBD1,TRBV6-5,CASSPTGEGAGYTF,TGTGCCAGCAGCCCGACAGGGGAAGGGGCTGGCTACACCTTC
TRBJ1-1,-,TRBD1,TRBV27,CASSLRTGRAEAFF,TGTGCCAGCAGTTTACGGACAGGGAGGGCTGAAGCTTTCTTT
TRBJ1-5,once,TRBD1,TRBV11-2,CASSLTGGRPQHF,TGTGCCAGCAGCTTAACAGGGGGCCGGCCCCAGCATTTT
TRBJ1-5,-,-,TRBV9,CASSDGQANQPQHF,TGTGCCAGCAGCGACGGACAAGCTAATCAGCCCCAGCATTTT
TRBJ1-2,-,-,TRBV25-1,CASSGNSYGYTF,TGTGCCAGCAGTGGAAACAGCTATGGCTACACCTTC
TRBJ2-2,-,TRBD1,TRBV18,CASSPPRTGNTGELFF,TGTGCCAGCTCACCACCAAGGACAGGGAACACCGGGGAGCTGTTTTTT
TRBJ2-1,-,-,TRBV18,CASSPPPGAVYNEQFF,TGTGCCAGCTCACCACCGCCGGGTGCGGTATACAATGAGCAGTTCTTC
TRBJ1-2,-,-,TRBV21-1,CASSPRVAGQPNYGYTF,TGTGCCAGCAGCCCTCGCGTAGCCGGACAGCCGAACTATGGCTACACCTTC
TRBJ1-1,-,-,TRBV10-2,CASSELRAGRFTEAFF,TGCGCCAGCAGTGAATTGCGGGCAGGCCGGTTCACTGAAGCTTTCTTT
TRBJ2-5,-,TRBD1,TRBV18,CASSSGQQETQYF,TGTGCCAGCTCATCGGGACAGCAAGAGACCCAGTACTTC
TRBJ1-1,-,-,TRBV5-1,CASRMKGGGRDTEAFF,TGCGCCAGCAGAATGAAGGGTGGGGGCCGGGACACTGAAGCTTTCTTT